A selection of T cell receptor beta chains follows, all from one sample in a study of T cells in Graves' hyperthyroidism and ophthalmopathy. TCRdb analysed the multiplex PCR reads with MiXCR anew, one entry per CDR3 protein. The data hold around 250,000 distinct CDR3 sequences, with about 15% observed a single time. The sample was blood. The receptors come from a woman aged 40 to 50 with Graves' hyperthyroidism that later progressed to Graves' ophthalmopathy. Both conserved end residues are part of each CDR3. The D gene is left open where the match is weak. Rows may omit the clone size; those that give it use once, few, many or a size class.

j_call | v_call | d_call | clone_size | cdr3_aa | cdr3_nt
TRBJ2-5 | TRBV5-1 | NA | many | CASSKQGETQYF | TGCGCCAGCAGCAAACAGGGCGAGACCCAGTACTTC
TRBJ1-3 | TRBV28 | NA | NA | CASSLDLETIYF | TGTGCCAGCAGTTTGGACCTTGAGACCATATATTTT
TRBJ2-5 | TRBV24-1 | NA | many | CATSESRETQYF | TGTGCCACCAGTGAGTCAAGAGAGACCCAGTACTTC
TRBJ1-4 | TRBV12-3/TRBV12-4 | TRBD1 | many | CASSQPSDRGEKLFF | TGTGCCAGCAGCCAGCCTTCGGACAGGGGAGAAAAACTGTTTTTT
TRBJ2-1 | TRBV28 | TRBD2 | many | CASSSYSGSGYNEQFF | TGTGCCAGCAGTTCTTATAGCGGGAGCGGATACAATGAGCAGTTCTTC
TRBJ1-1 | TRBV20-1 | NA | many | CSASPLEAFF | TGCAGTGCTAGTCCCCTTGAAGCTTTCTTT
TRBJ2-3 | TRBV2 | TRBD1 | many | CASSGTAPFLDTQYF | TGTGCCAGCAGCGGGACAGCTCCGTTTCTGGATACGCAGTATTTT
TRBJ1-1 | TRBV5-1 | NA | many | CASSLSLSTEAFF | TGCGCCAGCAGCTTGTCGTTGAGCACTGAAGCTTTCTTT
TRBJ2-7 | TRBV20-1 | NA | many | CSASRPSILYEQYF | TGCAGTGCTTCAAGGCCGTCCATTCTCTACGAGCAGTACTTC
TRBJ1-2 | TRBV19 | NA | NA | CASSTTGQYGYTF | TGTGCCAGTAGTACGACCGGACAGTATGGCTACACCTTC
TRBJ2-3 | TRBV30 | NA | many | CAWSVKGSADTQYF | TGTGCCTGGAGTGTTAAGGGGAGCGCAGATACGCAGTATTTT
TRBJ1-5 | TRBV20-1 | TRBD1 | few | CSARDWARGLNQPQHF | TGCAGTGCTAGAGATTGGGCCAGGGGGCTGAATCAGCCCCAGCATTTT
TRBJ1-5 | TRBV24-1 | NA | few | CATSDPSGDNQPQHF | TGTGCCACCAGTGACCCCAGCGGGGACAATCAGCCCCAGCATTTT
TRBJ2-5 | TRBV15 | NA | many | CATSLTTGTLMETQYF | TGTGCCACCAGCCTAACCACGGGAACGTTAATGGAGACCCAGTACTTC
TRBJ2-3 | TRBV27 | TRBD2 | many | CASSLLAGTDTQYF | TGTGCCAGCAGTTTGCTAGCGGGGACAGATACGCAGTATTTT
TRBJ2-2 | TRBV18 | NA | few | CASPLRDTGELFF | TGTGCCAGCCCCCTCAGAGACACCGGGGAGCTGTTTTTT
TRBJ2-4 | TRBV20-1 | NA | NA | CSARDLGVNIQYF | TGCAGTGCTAGAGATCTAGGGGTAAACATTCAGTACTTC
TRBJ2-7 | TRBV4-1 | NA | many | CASSHGGPQDAYEQYF | TGCGCCAGCAGCCACGGGGGCCCTCAGGACGCCTACGAGCAGTACTTC
TRBJ1-1 | TRBV3-1 | TRBD1 | many | CASSLGTGVNTEAFF | TGTGCCAGCAGCCTCGGGACAGGGGTGAACACTGAAGCTTTCTTT
TRBJ1-5 | TRBV5-1 | NA | few | CASSFAGLGQPQHF | TGCGCCAGCAGCTTTGCAGGGTTGGGCCAGCCCCAGCATTTT
TRBJ1-1 | TRBV24-1 | TRBD1 | many | CATSAAGGTEAFF | TGTGCCACCAGTGCCGCAGGGGGCACTGAAGCTTTCTTT
TRBJ2-3 | TRBV5-5 | TRBD1 | many | CASSFTGTGGSGAQYF | TGTGCCAGCAGCTTTACCGGGACAGGGGGTTCGGGCGCGCAGTATTTT
TRBJ2-4 | TRBV28 | TRBD1 | many | CASSFLQGDKNIQYF | TGTGCCAGCAGTTTCCTCCAGGGGGACAAAAACATTCAGTACTTC
TRBJ2-7 | TRBV11-2 | TRBD2 | many | CASSHLRLAFYEQYF | TGTGCCAGCAGCCATCTCCGACTAGCATTCTACGAGCAGTACTTC
TRBJ2-5 | TRBV10-1 | TRBD2 | many | CASSEPGLGGTQYF | TGCGCCAGCAGTGAGCCGGGACTAGGAGGGACCCAGTACTTC
TRBJ2-3 | TRBV20-1 | TRBD2 | many | CSASSGRTSTDTQYF | TGCAGTGCTTCCAGCGGGAGGACTAGCACAGATACGCAGTATTTT
TRBJ2-3 | TRBV7-2 | TRBD1 | many | CASSLDRQGATDTQYF | TGTGCCAGCAGCTTAGACCGTCAGGGGGCTACAGATACGCAGTATTTT